Presented here are 20 T cell receptor beta chains from one specimen sequenced in a study of blood T cell repertoires in COVID-19. Using immunoSEQ multiplex PCR, the repertoire was profiled, and TCRdb retains in-frame clones only, with some absent. The sample has around 10,000 clones; 90% are singletons. Sequences were obtained from peripheral blood. These receptor sequences come from a human donor in a cohort sampled during active COVID-19.

The chain combines TRBV5-4 with TRBJ1-1, with D possibly being TRBD1 (5 bases). Germline V gives CDR1 SGHNT, CDR2 YYREEE (reference sequence). Trimming pared 1 base from V and 4 bases from J, leaving 11 bases between. The CDR3 runs 14 residues. The CDR3 region is CASSLPGKGTEAFF. The CDR3 bases are TGTGCCAGCAGCTTGCCAGGGAAGGGCACTGAAGCTTTCTTT.

This clone was detected once. The chain couples TRBV18 to TRBJ2-3; 8 nucleotides line up with TRBD1. Germline assignment: CDR1 KGHSH and CDR2 LQKENI. The CDR3 spans 15 residues. Trimming at V came to 8 bases and at J to 2 bases, leaving 9 bases not matched to a gene. This chain's CDR3 is CASTRIQGATDTQYF. CDR3 nucleotide sequence: TGTGCCAGCACCCGGATCCAGGGGGCCACAGATACGCAGTATTTT.

The chain combines TRBV9 with TRBJ1-6; 7 bases are shared with TRBD1. The J segment lost 5 bases and the V segment lost 0 bases, leaving 2 bases of the junction unmatched. The germline V gene encodes CDR1 SGDLS and CDR2 YYNGEE. CDR3 length: 15 amino acids. The CDR3 DNA is TGTGCCAGCAGCGTAGAGGGGACAGATAATTCACCCCTCCACTTT. It codes for CASSVEGTDNSPLHF.

The chain carries TRBV5-6 and TRBJ2-1, with 7 nucleotides matching TRBD2. CDR3 size: 16 residues. V lost 4 bases to trimming and J lost 2 bases; unmatched junction nucleotides: 9. CDR1 and CDR2 (germline): SGHDT, YYEEEE. CDR3 nucleotide sequence: TGTGCCAGCAGCCCCTTCGCGGGGGATCCCTACAATGAGCAGTTCTTC. It yields the protein CASSPFAGDPYNEQFF.

The chain has TRBV19 and TRBJ1-6; unclear D gene. Trimming left V 3 bases short and J 0 bases short, with 3 bases between. CDR1 LNHDA and CDR2 SQIVND come from the germline V gene (reference sequence). The CDR3 consists of 14 residues. The CDR3 here is CASSMSSYNSPLHF. CDR3 in DNA: TGTGCCAGTAGTATGAGCTCCTATAATTCACCCCTCCACTTT.

The chain employs TRBV29-1 and TRBJ1-2, with 9 bases matching TRBD1. CDR3 size: 14 residues. Trimming cost V 4 bases and J 1 base; bases outside gene matches: 4. Per germline, CDR1 SQVTM and CDR2 ANQGSEA. CDR3: CSVGGQGINYGYTF. In DNA, the CDR3 is TGCAGCGTTGGAGGACAGGGGATTAACTATGGCTACACCTTC.

CDR3 nucleotides: TGTGCCAGCAGCTTCGCGGGGAAATATGGCTACACCTTC. The encoded protein is CASSFAGKYGYTF. The J gene is TRBJ1-2, the V gene TRBV7-3; D is undetermined. This CDR3 contains 13 residues. From germline, CDR1 is SGHTA and CDR2 FQGTGA. Trimming removed 3 bases from V and 5 bases from J, with 10 bases in between.

The V and J genes are TRBV20-1 and TRBJ2-5; D unclear. CDR3 size: 15 residues. V gave up 3 bases and J gave up 1 base, with 15 bases separating them. Germline lookup yields CDR1 DFQATT and CDR2 SNEGSKA (reference sequence). CDR3 in DNA: TGCAGTGCTAGTTCGGCTAGTACAATCCAAGAGACCCAGTACTTC. It encodes CSASSASTIQETQYF.

The chain joins TRBV28 to TRBJ1-3, with 8 bases aligning to TRBD1. J lost 0 bases, V lost 4 bases, and 14 bases had no gene match. CDR3 length: 19 amino acids. Germline V CDR1 and CDR2: MDHEN, SYDVKM. As DNA, the CDR3 is TGTGCCAGCAGTTCTCACGGGTTCGGGACAGGAGTCTCTGGAAACACCATATATTTT. It codes for CASSSHGFGTGVSGNTIYF.

The J gene is TRBJ2-7, the V gene TRBV4-3, with TRBD1 matching 7 bases. The V gene end was trimmed by 1 base and the J gene end by 3 bases; junction bases not matched to a gene: 6. From germline, CDR1 is LGHNA and CDR2 YSLEER. The CDR3 contains 15 residues. The CDR3: CASSQVPGQNYEQYF. CDR3 DNA: TGCGCCAGCAGCCAAGTGCCGGGACAGAACTACGAGCAGTACTTC.

Here the CDR3 DNA reads TGTGCCACCAGTGATACAGGGTCAAAGGGCACCGGGGAGCTGTTTTTT. Its protein is CATSDTGSKGTGELFF. The rearrangement links TRBV24-1 to TRBJ2-2, with TRBD1 as a possible D gene (6 bases). The CDR3 length is 16 residues. The germline CDR1 and CDR2 sequences are KGHDR and SFDVKD. V gave up 3 bases and J gave up 4 bases, with 14 bases separating them.

The chain carries TRBV7-2 and TRBJ2-1; D is unresolved. Germline lookup yields CDR1 SGHTA and CDR2 FQGNSA. V was trimmed by 2 bases and J by 0 bases, leaving 8 bases between them. The CDR3 totals 15 residues. The CDR3 bases are TGTGCCAGCAGCTTAAACAGCAACTCCTACAATGAGCAGTTCTTC. Its protein product is CASSLNSNSYNEQFF.

This clone was seen only a few times. The gene calls are TRBV9 and TRBJ2-7, with 10 bases identical to TRBD1. V gave up 3 bases and J gave up 2 bases; unmatched junction bases: 5. Germline V CDR1 and CDR2: SGDLS, YYNGEE. This CDR3 spans 15 amino acids. CDR3 DNA: TGTGCCAGCAGCGCCCAGGGACAGGGGCCCTACGAGCAGTACTTC. The encoded protein is CASSAQGQGPYEQYF.

The chain links TRBV15 to TRBJ2-1; 8 bases fit TRBD2. The CDR3 covers 18 residues. The ends lost 6 bases at V and 3 bases at J; junction bases unmatched: 16. Looked up from germline, CDR1 is LNHNV and CDR2 is YYDKDF (reference sequence). CDR3 nucleotide sequence: TGTGCCACCAGGGACGACGGAGCGGGGGCTGATTACTACAATGAGCAGTTCTTC. Amino acids: CATRDDGAGADYYNEQFF.

This clone was picked up one time. The genes are TRBV4-3 and TRBJ2-1; 10 bases align to TRBD2. This CDR3 is built from 16 residues. The J segment lost 3 bases and the V segment lost 0 bases, leaving 2 bases of the junction unmatched. CDR1 and CDR2 from the germline V gene are LGHNA and YSLEER. The CDR3 DNA sequence: TGCGCCAGCAGCCAAGAGCCTAGCGGGAGCTACAATGAGCAGTTCTTC. It specifies CASSQEPSGSYNEQFF.

The V gene is TRBV9, the J gene TRBJ2-1; D is uncertain. The ends were cut back, 2 bases at V and 6 bases at J, with 6 bases in the middle. This CDR3 comprises 12 residues. Germline V lookup: CDR1 SGDLS, CDR2 YYNGEE. The CDR3, as DNA: TGTGCCAGCAGCGTGAGATCCAATGAGCAGTTCTTC. Translated, it gives CASSVRSNEQFF.

This sequence joins TRBV19 and TRBJ2-5; 12 bases align to TRBD2. Per the germline V gene, CDR1 is LNHDA and CDR2 is SQIVND (reference sequence). This CDR3 comprises 15 residues. With 8 bases clipped from V and 3 bases from J, the junction kept 7 bases outside the gene matches. CDR3 in DNA: TGTGCCAGTCGTCTAGCGGGGGGGATGGAAGAGACCCAGTACTTC. Its translation: CASRLAGGMEETQYF.

This rearrangement joins TRBV12-5 to TRBJ2-6; D might be TRBD1 (5 bases). Trimming shortened V by 2 bases and J by 0 bases, and 11 bases separated the two germline ends. This CDR3 region has 17 residues. Germline assignment: CDR1 LGHNT and CDR2 FRNRAP. In nucleotides, the CDR3 is TGTGCTAGTGGTTTGTCCCCAGGGAACTCTGGGGCCAACGTCCTGACTTTC. Protein product: CASGLSPGNSGANVLTF. Together with reference TRBV12-5 and TRBJ2-6, the CDR3 gives the full variable domain: DARVTQTPRHKVTEMGQEVTMRCQPILGHNTVFWYRQTMMQGLELLAYFRNRAPLDDSGMPKDRFSAEMPDATLATLKIQPSEPRDSAVYFCASGLSPGNSGANVLTFGAGSRLTVL.

The CDR3 DNA reads TGTGCCAGCAGCCAAGGGGCAGGGATCTCTGGAAACACCATATATTTT. It specifies CASSQGAGISGNTIYF. The V call is TRBV3-1 (or the pseudogene TRBV3-2), the J call TRBJ1-3, with TRBD1 as a possible D gene (5 bases). Trimming stripped 1 base from V and 0 bases from J, with 10 bases between. CDR3 size: 16 residues. The V gene's germline CDR1 is LGHDT and CDR2 YNNKEL (reference sequence).

V and J are TRBV7-8 and TRBJ1-4; 9 bases align to TRBD1. The germline V gene encodes CDR1 SGHVS and CDR2 FQNEAQ. The CDR3 totals 14 residues. J lost 7 bases, V lost 5 bases, and 5 bases had no gene match. In nucleotides, the CDR3 is TGTGCCAGCAGCCGGGGACAGGGAGTTGAAAAACTGTTTTTT. Protein: CASSRGQGVEKLFF. Filled out from reference TRBV7-8 and TRBJ1-4, the complete variable domain reads GAGVSQSPRYKVAKRGQDVALRCDPISGHVSLFWYQQALGQGPEFLTYFQNEAQLDKSGLPSDRFFAERPEGSVSTLKIQRTQQEDSAVYLCASSRGQGVEKLFFGSGTQLSVL.